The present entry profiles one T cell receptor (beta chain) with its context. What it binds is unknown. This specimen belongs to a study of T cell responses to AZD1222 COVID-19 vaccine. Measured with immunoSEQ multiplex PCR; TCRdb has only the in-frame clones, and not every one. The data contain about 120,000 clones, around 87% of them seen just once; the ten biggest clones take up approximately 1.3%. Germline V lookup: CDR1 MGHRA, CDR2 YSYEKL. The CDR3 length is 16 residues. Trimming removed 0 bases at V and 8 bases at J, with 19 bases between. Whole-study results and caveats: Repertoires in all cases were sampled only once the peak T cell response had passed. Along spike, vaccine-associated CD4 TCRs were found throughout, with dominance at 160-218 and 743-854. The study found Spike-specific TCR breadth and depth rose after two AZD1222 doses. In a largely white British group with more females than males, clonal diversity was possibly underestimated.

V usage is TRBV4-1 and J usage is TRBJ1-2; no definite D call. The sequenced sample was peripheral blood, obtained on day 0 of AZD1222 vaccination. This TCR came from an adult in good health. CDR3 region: CASSQDRDFPWEGYTF. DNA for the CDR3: TGCGCCAGCAGCCAAGATCGCGACTTCCCCTGGGAGGGCTACACCTTC.